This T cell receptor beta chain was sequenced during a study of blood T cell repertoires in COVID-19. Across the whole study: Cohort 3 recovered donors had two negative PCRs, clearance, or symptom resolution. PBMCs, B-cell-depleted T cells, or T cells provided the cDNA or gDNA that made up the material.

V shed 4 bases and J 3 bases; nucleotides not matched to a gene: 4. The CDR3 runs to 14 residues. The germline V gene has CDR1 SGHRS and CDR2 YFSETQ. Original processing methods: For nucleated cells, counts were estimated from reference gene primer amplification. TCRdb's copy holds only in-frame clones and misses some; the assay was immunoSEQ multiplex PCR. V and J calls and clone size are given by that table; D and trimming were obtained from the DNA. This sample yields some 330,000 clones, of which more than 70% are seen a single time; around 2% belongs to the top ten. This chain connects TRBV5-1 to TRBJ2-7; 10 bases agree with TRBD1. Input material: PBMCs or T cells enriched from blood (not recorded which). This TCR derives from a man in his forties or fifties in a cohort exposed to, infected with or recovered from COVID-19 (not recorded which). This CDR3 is CASSRTGGNYEQYF. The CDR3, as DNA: TGCGCCAGCAGCCGGACAGGGGGGAACTACGAGCAGTACTTC.